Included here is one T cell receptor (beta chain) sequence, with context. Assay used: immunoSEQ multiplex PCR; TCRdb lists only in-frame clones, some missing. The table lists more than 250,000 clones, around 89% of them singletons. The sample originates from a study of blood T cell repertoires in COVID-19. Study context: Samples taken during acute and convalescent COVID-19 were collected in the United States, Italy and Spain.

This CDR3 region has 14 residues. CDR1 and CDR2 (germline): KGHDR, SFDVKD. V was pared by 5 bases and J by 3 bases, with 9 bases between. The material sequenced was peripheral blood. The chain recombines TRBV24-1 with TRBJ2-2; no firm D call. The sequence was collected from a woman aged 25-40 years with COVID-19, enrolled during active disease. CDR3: CATSAVKDTGELFF. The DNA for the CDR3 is TGTGCCACCAGTGCGGTCAAAGACACCGGGGAGCTGTTTTTT.